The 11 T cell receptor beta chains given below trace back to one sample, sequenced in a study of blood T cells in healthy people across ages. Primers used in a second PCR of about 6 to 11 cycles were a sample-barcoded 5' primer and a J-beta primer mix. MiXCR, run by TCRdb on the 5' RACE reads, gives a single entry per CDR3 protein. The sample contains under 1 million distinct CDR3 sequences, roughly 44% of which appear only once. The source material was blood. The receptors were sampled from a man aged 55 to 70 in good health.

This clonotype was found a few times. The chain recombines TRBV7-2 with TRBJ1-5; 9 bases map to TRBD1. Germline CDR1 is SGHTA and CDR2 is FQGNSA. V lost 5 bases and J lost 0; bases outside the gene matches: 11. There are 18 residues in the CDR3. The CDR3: CASSPLGTGPTSNQPQHF. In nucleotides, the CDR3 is TGTGCCAGCAGCCCCCTCGGGACAGGGCCTACTAGCAATCAGCCCCAGCATTTT.

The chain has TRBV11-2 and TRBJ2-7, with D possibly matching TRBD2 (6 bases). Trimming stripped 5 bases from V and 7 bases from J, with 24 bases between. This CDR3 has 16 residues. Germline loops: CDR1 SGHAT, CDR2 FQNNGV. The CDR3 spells CASSTTGTPIGLEQYF. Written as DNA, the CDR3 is TGTGCCAGCAGCACCACCGGGACTCCTATTGGATTAGAGCAGTACTTC.

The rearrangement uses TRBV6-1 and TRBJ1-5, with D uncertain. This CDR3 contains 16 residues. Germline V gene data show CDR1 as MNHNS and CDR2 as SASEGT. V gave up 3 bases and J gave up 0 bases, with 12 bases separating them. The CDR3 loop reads CASSEVTPYSNQPQHF. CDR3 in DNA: TGTGCCAGCAGTGAGGTAACGCCTTATAGCAATCAGCCCCAGCATTTT.

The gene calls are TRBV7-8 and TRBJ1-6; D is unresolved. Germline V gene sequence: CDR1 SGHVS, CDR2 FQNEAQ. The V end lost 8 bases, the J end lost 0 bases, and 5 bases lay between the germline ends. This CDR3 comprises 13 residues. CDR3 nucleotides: TGTGCCAGCGGCGTCTCCTATAATTCACCCCTCCACTTT. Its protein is CASGVSYNSPLHF.

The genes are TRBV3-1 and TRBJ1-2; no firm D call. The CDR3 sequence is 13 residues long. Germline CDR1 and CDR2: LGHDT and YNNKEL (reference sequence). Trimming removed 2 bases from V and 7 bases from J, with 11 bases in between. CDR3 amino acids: CASSQSGRVGYTF. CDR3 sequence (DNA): TGTGCCAGCAGCCAATCAGGTCGGGTTGGCTACACCTTC.

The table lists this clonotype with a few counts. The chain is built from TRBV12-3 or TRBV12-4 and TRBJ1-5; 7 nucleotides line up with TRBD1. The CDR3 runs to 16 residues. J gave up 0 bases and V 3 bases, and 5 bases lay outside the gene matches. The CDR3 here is CASSFTGTASNQPQHF. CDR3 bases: TGTGCCAGCAGTTTCACCGGGACAGCTAGCAATCAGCCCCAGCATTTT.

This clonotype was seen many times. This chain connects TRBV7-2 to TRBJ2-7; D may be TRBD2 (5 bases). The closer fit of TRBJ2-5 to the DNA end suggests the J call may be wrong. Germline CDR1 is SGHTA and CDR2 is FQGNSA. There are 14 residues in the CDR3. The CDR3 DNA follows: TGTGCCAGCAGCTCCCGTTTGGGCGGGGAGACCCAGTACTTC. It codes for CASSSRLGGETQYF.

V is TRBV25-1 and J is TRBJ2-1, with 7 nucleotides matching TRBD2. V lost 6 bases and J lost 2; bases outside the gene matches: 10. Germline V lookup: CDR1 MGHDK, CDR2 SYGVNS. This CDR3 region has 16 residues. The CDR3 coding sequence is TGTGCCAGCAGCGAGGGGTGGGGGGGAGCCTACAATGAGCAGTTCTTC. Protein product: CASSEGWGGAYNEQFF.

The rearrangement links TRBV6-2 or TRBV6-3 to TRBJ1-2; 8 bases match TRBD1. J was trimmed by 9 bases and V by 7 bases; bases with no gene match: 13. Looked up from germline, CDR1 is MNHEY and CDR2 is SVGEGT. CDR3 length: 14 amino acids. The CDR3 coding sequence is TGTGCCAGCACCTCAGACAGGGGTTTACGGAGCTACACCTTC. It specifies CASTSDRGLRSYTF.

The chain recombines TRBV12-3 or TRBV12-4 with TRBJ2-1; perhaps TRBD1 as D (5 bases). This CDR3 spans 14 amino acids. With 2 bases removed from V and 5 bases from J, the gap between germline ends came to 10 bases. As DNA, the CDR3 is TGTGCCAGCAGTTTAAGCCAGGGTAACAATGAGCAGTTCTTC. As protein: CASSLSQGNNEQFF.

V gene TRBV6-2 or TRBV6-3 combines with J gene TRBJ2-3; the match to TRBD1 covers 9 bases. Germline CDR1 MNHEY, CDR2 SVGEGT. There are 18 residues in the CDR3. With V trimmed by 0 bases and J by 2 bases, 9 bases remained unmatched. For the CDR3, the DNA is TGTGCCAGCAGTTACTCGATTCGGACAGGGGTCTACACAGATACGCAGTATTTT. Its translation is CASSYSIRTGVYTDTQYF.